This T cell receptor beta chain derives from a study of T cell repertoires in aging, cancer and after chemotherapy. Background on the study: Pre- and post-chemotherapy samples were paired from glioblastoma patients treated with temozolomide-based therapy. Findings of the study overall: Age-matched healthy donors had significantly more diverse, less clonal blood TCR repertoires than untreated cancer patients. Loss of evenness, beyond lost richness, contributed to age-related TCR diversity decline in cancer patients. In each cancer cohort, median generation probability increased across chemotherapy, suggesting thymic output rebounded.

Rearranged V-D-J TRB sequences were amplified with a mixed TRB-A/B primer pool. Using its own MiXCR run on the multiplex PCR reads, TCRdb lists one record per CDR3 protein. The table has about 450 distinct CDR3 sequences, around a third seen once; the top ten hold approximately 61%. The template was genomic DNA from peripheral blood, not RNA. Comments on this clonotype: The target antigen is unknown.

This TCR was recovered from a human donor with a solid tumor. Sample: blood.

The CDR3 DNA reads TGTGCCAGCTCACCGACATCCGGGACAGCAACCGCCGGGGGCAATCAGCCCCAGCATTTT. It encodes CASSPTSGTATAGGNQPQHF. V is TRBV18 and J is TRBJ1-5; 7 positions match TRBD1. V shed 3 bases and J 2 bases; nucleotides not matched to a gene: 19. Germline V gene sequence: CDR1 KGHSH, CDR2 LQKENI. This CDR3 spans 20 amino acids.